This T cell receptor (beta chain) comes out of a study of shared clonotypes between healthy human individuals. TCRdb's table, derived via immunoSEQ multiplex PCR, lists solely in-frame clones and lacks some. This sample carries approximately 1.5 million clones, less than 99% of them seen once, and the ten largest clones take roughly 0.35%. Every one of the donors was a Caucasian adult that lived in Nashville, Tennessee. The V and J ends lost 0 bases and 0 bases respectively, with 9 bases between them. The CDR3 extends over 15 amino acids. The germline gives CDR1 GTSNPN, CDR2 SVGIG (reference sequence). A note on this clone: Other DNA variants within this sample encode the same CDR3.

Sequenced material: naive CD4+ T cells sorted from blood. The subset is: CD45RA+ positively selected. The chain links TRBV30 to TRBJ2-1, with D perhaps TRBD2 (6 bases). The receptor was isolated from a man younger than 45 in good health. The CDR3 protein is CAWSVGGSSYNEQFF. CDR3 bases: TGTGCCTGGAGTGTTGGGGGGAGCTCCTACAATGAGCAGTTCTTC.